The rows below give T cell receptor beta chains drawn from one sample of a study of long-term antiretroviral therapy in people with HIV. Sequencing used immunoSEQ multiplex PCR; TCRdb keeps in-frame clones, though not all of them. The data hold tens of thousands of clones, with over 80% observed a single time. Sequencing used unsorted PBMCs, obtained 1.6 years after starting antiretroviral therapy. The receptors were sampled from a man aged 40-50 years with HIV. The CDR3 runs from the conserved cysteine through the conserved F or W.

J | V | CDR3
TRBJ1-4 | TRBV5-1 | CASSEDRGTNEKLFF
TRBJ1-2 | TRBV6-4 | CASSDDYGYTF
TRBJ2-2 | TRBV27 | CASSFYRGNTGELFF
TRBJ1-1 | TRBV5-6 | CASSLQGRPPTEAFF
TRBJ1-5 | TRBV6-1 | CASSVRQGSGSNQPQHF
TRBJ1-2 | TRBV5-1 | CASSLDLGQGNGYTF
TRBJ1-2 | TRBV30 | CAWSLGSGYGYTF
TRBJ1-1 | TRBV30 | CAWSTKIGASNTEAFF
TRBJ2-5 | TRBV19 | CASSIGRPGTQYF
TRBJ2-3 | TRBV9 | CASSVDPRRSSPSTDTQYF
TRBJ2-3 | TRBV10-2 | CASGTPSTDTQYF
TRBJ2-3 | TRBV7-3 | CASSNSVLDTQYF
TRBJ1-1 | TRBV5-4 | CASSGRTGSNTEAFF
TRBJ2-7 | TRBV28 | CASSLGREQYF
TRBJ2-5 | TRBV11-3 | CASSPRTSGSLTYQETQYF
TRBJ2-3 | TRBV5-1 | CASRVGRGADTQYF
TRBJ1-4 | TRBV11-3 | CAPRWTQNRGEKLFF
TRBJ2-3 | TRBV14 | CASSLNRHTDTQYF
TRBJ2-7 | TRBV9 | CASSEGQGSSYEQYF
TRBJ2-5 | TRBV11-2 | CASSRGAGVRETQYF
TRBJ1-5 | TRBV27 | CASAGRVNQPQHF
TRBJ2-7 | TRBV5-1 | CASSPSSGYEQYF
TRBJ2-1 | TRBV10-2 | CASSEPIPGQGDYNEQFF
TRBJ1-1 | TRBV19 | CASSMGENTEAFF
TRBJ1-4 | TRBV30 | CAWSVDLGREKLFF
TRBJ1-2 | TRBV7-9 | CASSQGQGDYGYTF
TRBJ2-7 | TRBV9 | CASSVDWTGSYEQYF
TRBJ2-7 | TRBV9 | CASSDPVLGGEVYEQYF
TRBJ2-1 | TRBV5-1 | CASSFAGSSYNEQFF
TRBJ1-3 | TRBV9 | CASSALYIGQGRDTIYF
TRBJ1-4 | TRBV6-1 | CASSESRPGRNEKLFF
TRBJ2-2 | TRBV9 | CASSVGDNTGELFF
TRBJ1-5 | TRBV2 | CASSVGVLGNQPQHF
TRBJ1-4 | TRBV27 | CASSFSSYGEKLFF
TRBJ2-5 | TRBV11-1 | CASSPRGGQGHAGTQYF
TRBJ1-5 | TRBV15 | CATSLDRGQGQPQHF
TRBJ2-3 | TRBV6-5 | CASSRSTDTQYF
TRBJ2-7 | TRBV6-5 | CASSYYGGASSYEQYF
TRBJ2-1 | TRBV15 | CATSRDGDSSYNEQFF
TRBJ2-3 | TRBV5-1 | CASSWSGQGLSTDTQYF
TRBJ1-4 | TRBV23-1 | CASSQVSRVKGEKLFF
TRBJ2-2 | TRBV5-4 | CASSSGQGRNTGELFF
TRBJ2-7 | TRBV7-6 | CASSSGSSYEQYF
TRBJ1-1 | TRBV2 | CAVRQEMNTEAFF
TRBJ2-3 | TRBV5-1 | CASSLIVSTSTDTQYF
TRBJ2-1 | TRBV10-1 | CASSESTDNEQFF
TRBJ1-2 | TRBV5-4 | CASSLGGGRDYGYTF
TRBJ2-1 | TRBV15 | CATSKRHSLTSGKGNEQFF
TRBJ1-1 | TRBV9 | CASSVGDSPALFMNTEAFF
TRBJ2-1 | TRBV27 | CASSLERSYNEQFF
TRBJ1-1 | TRBV11-2 | CASSSTPGQGPTEAFF